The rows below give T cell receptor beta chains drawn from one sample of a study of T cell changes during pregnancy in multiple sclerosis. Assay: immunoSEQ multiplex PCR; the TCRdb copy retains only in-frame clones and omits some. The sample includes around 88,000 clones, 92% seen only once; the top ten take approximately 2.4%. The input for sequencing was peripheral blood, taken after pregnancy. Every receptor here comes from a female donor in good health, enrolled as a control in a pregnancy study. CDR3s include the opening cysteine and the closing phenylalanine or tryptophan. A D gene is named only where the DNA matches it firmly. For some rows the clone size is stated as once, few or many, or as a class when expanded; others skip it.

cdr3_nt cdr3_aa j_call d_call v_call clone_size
TGTGCCAGCAGCTTACGACAGGGAAGGTCACCCCTCCACTTT CASSLRQGRSPLHF TRBJ1-6 TRBD1 TRBV7-3 .
TGTGCCAGCACCTGGAGCGGGACAGGAGAGCAGTTCTTC CASTWSGTGEQFF TRBJ2-1 . TRBV27 .
TGTGCCAGCAAGAAAGGGGAGAACACCGGGGAGCTGTTTTTT CASKKGENTGELFF TRBJ2-2 . TRBV2 .
TGTGCCAGCAGGGGAGACTATGGCTACACCTTC CASRGDYGYTF TRBJ1-2 . TRBV27 .
TGTGCCAGCAGCTTAGACGGACAGACGATAGGGAATGAGCAGTTCTTC CASSLDGQTIGNEQFF TRBJ2-1 . TRBV11-3 .
TGTGCCAGCAGTGTGTTGGGGGGAACTAATGAAAAACTGTTTTTT CASSVLGGTNEKLFF TRBJ1-4 . TRBV6-1 .
TGCGCCAGCAGCCAAATCATGGGGCGGCTGTTTTTT CASSQIMGRLFF TRBJ2-2 . TRBV4-1 once
TGTGCCAGCACGGACAATAACTATGGCTACACCTTC CASTDNNYGYTF TRBJ1-2 . TRBV6-5 .
TGTGCCAGCAGGCGGGAGGGCGGGGATGAGCAGTTCTTC CASRREGGDEQFF TRBJ2-1 TRBD2 TRBV6-1 once
TGTGCCAGCAGCCTGAGCTCGACAGGGGCCGGTACCGGGGAGCTGTTTTTT CASSLSSTGAGTGELFF TRBJ2-2 TRBD1 TRBV7-2 .
TGTGCCAGCTCACCTTCCGGGACAGGGGGTATTGTGAGAGGCTACACCTTC CASSPSGTGGIVRGYTF TRBJ1-2 TRBD1 TRBV18 .
TGCGCCAGCAGCGGAACAGGGACAGACTTCTACAATGAGCAGTTCTTC CASSGTGTDFYNEQFF TRBJ2-1 TRBD1 TRBV5-1 once
TGCAGCGTTGACCTACAGGGCGTCGGGGAGCTGTTTTTT CSVDLQGVGELFF TRBJ2-2 . TRBV29-1 .
TGTGCCAGCAGCCCGAGCGGGGGCCCTCCCTGGGCCAACGTCCTGACTTTC CASSPSGGPPWANVLTF TRBJ2-6 TRBD2 TRBV7-8 .
TGTGCCTGGAGTGAGGGGATCGGACAGCCCCAGCATTTT CAWSEGIGQPQHF TRBJ1-5 . TRBV30 .
TGTGCCAGCGGACACGGGACAGGGTCAATCTCACCCCTCCACTTT CASGHGTGSISPLHF TRBJ1-6 TRBD1 TRBV2 .
TGTGCCAGCTCGCTGGGCGGAGGCTACACTGAAGCTTTCTTT CASSLGGGYTEAFF TRBJ1-1 . TRBV28 .
TGCGCCAGCAGCCAAGACAGGGGAGTGGGAGCTGAAGCTTTCTTT CASSQDRGVGAEAFF TRBJ1-1 . TRBV4-1 few
TGTGCCAGCAGTCGTTACACCTACAATGAGCAGTTCTTC CASSRYTYNEQFF TRBJ2-1 . TRBV6-5 .
TGTGCCAGCAGTGAACCGGAGATCGCCAAAAACATTCAGTACTTC CASSEPEIAKNIQYF TRBJ2-4 . TRBV6-1 .
TGTGCCAGCAGTTACCGGGGAGGTTCACCCCTCCACTTT CASSYRGGSPLHF TRBJ1-6 . TRBV6-5 .
TGTGCCAGCTCACCACCGGGACAGGGAGGCTATGGCTACACCTTC CASSPPGQGGYGYTF TRBJ1-2 TRBD1 TRBV18 .
TGTGCCAGCAGCCCCCGCAGGGGGCGAGACTATGGCTACACCTTC CASSPRRGRDYGYTF TRBJ1-2 . TRBV12-1 .
TGTGCCAGTACCCCGGGACAGGCCAGCTCCTACGAGCAGTACTTC CASTPGQASSYEQYF TRBJ2-7 TRBD1 TRBV19 .
TGTGCCAGCAGCTTTGGTGAGAGCACTGAAGCTTTCTTT CASSFGESTEAFF TRBJ1-1 . TRBV7-2 .
TGCGCCAGCAGCCGCCGGGGAGCGGGGGGCACCACAGATACGCAGTATTTT CASSRRGAGGTTDTQYF TRBJ2-3 TRBD2 TRBV5-1 .
TGCAGTGCTAGAGGAGGGGAAAAACTGTTTTTT CSARGGEKLFF TRBJ1-4 . TRBV20-1 .
TGCAGCGTTGAAGGGACTAGCGGGAGGGTTACCGGGGAGCTGTTTTTT CSVEGTSGRVTGELFF TRBJ2-2 TRBD2 TRBV29-1 .
TGTGCCAGTAGTCTTCGGACGAGCAGGGGAAACATTCAGTACTTC CASSLRTSRGNIQYF TRBJ2-4 . TRBV19 .
TGTGCCAGCAGTTTACGGGGACAGCACACTGAAGCTTTCTTT CASSLRGQHTEAFF TRBJ1-1 TRBD1 TRBV27 once
TGTGCCAGCAGTCAACTACAGGCAACTAATGAAAAACTGTTTTTT CASSQLQATNEKLFF TRBJ1-4 . TRBV28 few